This TCR beta chain was observed in a study of identical twins. Whole-study results and caveats: Insertions were fewer in abundant cord blood beta clonotypes, whereas memory repertoires showed none of this pattern.

This clonotype showed up just a few times. Its specificity is unknown. The CDR3 length is 13 residues. Trimming cost V 5 bases and J 0 bases, with 10 bases left between them. Germline CDR1 reads SQVTM; CDR2 reads ANQGSEA. TCRdb reprocessed the 5' RACE reads via MiXCR and lists one record per CDR3 protein. The sample has under 400,000 distinct CDR3 sequences; approximately 8.7% are singletons. The chain is built from TRBV29-1 and TRBJ1-1, with a tentative D call TRBD1 (6 bases). This TCR came from a woman aged 50 to 60 in good health. Sequences were obtained from naive T cells sorted from blood. CDR3 nucleotides: TGCAGCGTTCAGGGGCGGATGAACACTGAAGCTTTCTTT. Translated, it gives CSVQGRMNTEAFF.